This TCR beta chain was profiled in a study of blood T cell repertoires in COVID-19. This table comes from immunoSEQ multiplex PCR, and its TCRdb copy is limited to in-frame clones, with some not included. The sample has fewer than 85,000 clones; around 80% are singletons. This CDR3 region has 14 residues. With 4 bases clipped from V and 3 bases from J, the junction kept 6 bases outside the gene matches. CDR1 is SGHDT, CDR2 YYEEEE, per germline. The chain employs TRBV5-6 and TRBJ2-7; 8 positions agree with TRBD1. Sequencing was carried out using peripheral blood. The source is a woman aged 55 to 70 with acute or convalescent COVID-19. CDR3 nucleotides: TGTGCCAGCAGCCTCCGGACAGGGAACTACGAGCAGTACGTC. Amino acid sequence: CASSLRTGNYEQYV.